Listed below are T cell receptor beta chains from one sample, sequenced in a study of beta chain features in type 1 diabetes. Sequencing used immunoSEQ multiplex PCR; TCRdb keeps in-frame clones, though not all of them. This repertoire shows more than 30,000 clones, roughly 67% found once; its top ten account for roughly 2%. The specimen sequenced was Tregs from blood. The receptor set was obtained from a woman in her twenties or thirties in good health. Each CDR3 is given with its conserved first and last residue. The D gene is left open where the match is weak. Clone size, where shown, is once, few, many, or a class for clones that have expanded.

D gene	V gene	J gene	clone size	CDR3 protein	CDR3 DNA
TRBD1	TRBV2	TRBJ1-6	NA	CASSRDRIRDNSPLHF	TGTGCCAGCAGTAGGGACAGGATTCGGGATAATTCACCCCTCCACTTT
NA	TRBV28	TRBJ2-1	NA	CASSLLDTPRQFF	TGTGCCAGCAGTTTATTGGACACCCCAAGGCAGTTCTTC
TRBD2	TRBV7-2	TRBJ2-7	NA	CASSPSRGRGYEQYF	TGTGCCAGCAGCCCCTCTCGCGGGAGGGGCTACGAGCAGTACTTC
TRBD2	TRBV7-2	TRBJ2-1	few	CASSLGRRGRAGNEQFF	TGTGCCAGCAGCTTGGGTCGTCGCGGGAGGGCCGGGAATGAGCAGTTCTTC
TRBD2	TRBV4-1	TRBJ2-2	NA	CASSQGRGLAGKGGELFF	TGCGCCAGCAGCCAAGGGCGAGGGCTAGCGGGAAAGGGCGGGGAGCTGTTTTTT
TRBD1	TRBV7-9	TRBJ2-1	NA	CASSSTGGLNEQFF	TGTGCCAGCAGCTCGACAGGGGGCCTCAATGAGCAGTTCTTC
NA	TRBV19	TRBJ2-1	NA	CASSSRGNYNEQFF	TGTGCCAGTAGTAGCCGGGGGAACTACAATGAGCAGTTCTTC
NA	TRBV7-9	TRBJ2-2	NA	CASYPTGGGFTGELFF	TGTGCCAGCTACCCGACCGGAGGGGGCTTCACCGGGGAGCTGTTTTTT
NA	TRBV7-2	TRBJ1-4	few	CASSSTVATNEKLFF	TGTGCCAGCAGCTCCACGGTAGCAACTAATGAAAAACTGTTTTTT
TRBD1	TRBV28	TRBJ2-2	once	CASFRGRNTGELFF	TGTGCCAGCTTCAGGGGGAGGAACACCGGGGAGCTGTTTTTT
NA	TRBV5-1	TRBJ2-7	NA	CASSFSGQINEQYF	TGCGCCAGCAGCTTCTCGGGACAAATCAACGAGCAGTACTTC
NA	TRBV18	TRBJ2-1	NA	CASSPPLFRGTDYNEQFF	TGTGCCAGCTCACCACCTTTGTTCCGGGGGACAGACTACAATGAGCAGTTCTTC
NA	TRBV29-1	TRBJ2-3	few	CSVASSHRWLRQEYNTQYF	TGCAGCGTTGCGAGCTCTCACCGATGGCTCCGACAGGAGTATAATACGCAGTATTTT
TRBD2	TRBV5-5	TRBJ2-1	NA	CASSPGLAGNRSYNEQFF	TGTGCCAGCAGCCCGGGACTAGCGGGAAACCGATCCTACAATGAGCAGTTCTTC